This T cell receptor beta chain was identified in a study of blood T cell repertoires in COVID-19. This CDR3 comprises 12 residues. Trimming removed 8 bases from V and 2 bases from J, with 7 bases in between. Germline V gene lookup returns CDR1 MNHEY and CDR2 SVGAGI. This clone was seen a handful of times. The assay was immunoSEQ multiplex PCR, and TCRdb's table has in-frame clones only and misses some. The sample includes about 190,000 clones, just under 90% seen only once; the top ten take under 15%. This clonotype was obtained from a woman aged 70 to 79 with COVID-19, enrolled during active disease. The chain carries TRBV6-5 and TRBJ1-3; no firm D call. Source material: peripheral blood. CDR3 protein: CASGGTGNTIYF. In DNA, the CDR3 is TGTGCCAGCGGAGGGACTGGAAACACCATATATTTT.